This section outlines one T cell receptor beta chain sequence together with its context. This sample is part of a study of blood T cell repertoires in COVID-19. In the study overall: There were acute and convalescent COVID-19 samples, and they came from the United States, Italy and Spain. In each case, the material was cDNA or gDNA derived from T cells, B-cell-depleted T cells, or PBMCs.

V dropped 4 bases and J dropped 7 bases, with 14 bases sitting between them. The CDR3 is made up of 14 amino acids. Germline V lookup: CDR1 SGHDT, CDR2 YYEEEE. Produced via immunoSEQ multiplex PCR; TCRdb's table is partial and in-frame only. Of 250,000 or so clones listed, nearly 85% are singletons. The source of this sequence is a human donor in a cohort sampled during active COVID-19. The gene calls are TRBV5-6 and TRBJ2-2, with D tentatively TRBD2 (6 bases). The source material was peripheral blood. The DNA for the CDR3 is TGTGCCAGCAGCCCTCCCCTAGCGTACGGGGAGCTGTTTTTT. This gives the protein CASSPPLAYGELFF. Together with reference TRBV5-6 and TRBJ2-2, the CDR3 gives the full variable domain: DAGVTQSPTHLIKTRGQQVTLRCSPKSGHDTVSWYQQALGQGPQFIFQYYEEEERQRGNFPDRFSGHQFPNYSSELNVNALLLGDSALYLCASSPPLAYGELFFGEGSRLTVL.